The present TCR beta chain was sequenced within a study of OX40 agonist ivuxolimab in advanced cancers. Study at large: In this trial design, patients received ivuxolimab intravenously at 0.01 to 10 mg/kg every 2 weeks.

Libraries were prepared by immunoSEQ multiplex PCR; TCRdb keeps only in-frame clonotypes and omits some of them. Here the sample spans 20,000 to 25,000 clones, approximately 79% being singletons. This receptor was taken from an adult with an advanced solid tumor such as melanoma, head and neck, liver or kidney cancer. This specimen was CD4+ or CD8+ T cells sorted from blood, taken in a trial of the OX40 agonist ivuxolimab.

CDR3 sequence reads: CASSYSDGGYGYTF. The DNA of the CDR3 is TGTGCCAGCAGCTACAGCGATGGGGGCTATGGCTACACCTTC. The J gene is TRBJ1-2, the V gene TRBV9, with a tentative D call TRBD1 (5 bases). The CDR3 is made up of 14 amino acids. Germline V gene data show CDR1 as SGDLS and CDR2 as YYNGEE. V was pared by 4 bases and J by 4 bases, with 14 bases between.